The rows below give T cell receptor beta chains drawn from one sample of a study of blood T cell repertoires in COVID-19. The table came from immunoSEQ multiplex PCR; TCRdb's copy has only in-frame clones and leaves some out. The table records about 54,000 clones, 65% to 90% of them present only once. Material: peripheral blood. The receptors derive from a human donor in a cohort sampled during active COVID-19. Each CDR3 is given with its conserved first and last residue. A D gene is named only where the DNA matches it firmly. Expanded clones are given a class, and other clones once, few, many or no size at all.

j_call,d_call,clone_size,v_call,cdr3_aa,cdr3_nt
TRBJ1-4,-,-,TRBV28,CASSFTIGVSTNEKLFF,TGTGCCAGCAGTTTTACGATCGGGGTGTCAACTAATGAAAAACTGTTTTTT
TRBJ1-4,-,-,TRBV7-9,CASSSGQATIPNEKLFF,TGTGCCAGCAGCTCAGGACAAGCCACTATACCTAATGAAAAACTGTTTTTT
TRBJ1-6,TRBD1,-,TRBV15,CATSRGGQLNSPLHF,TGTGCCACCAGCAGAGGGGGACAGCTTAATTCACCCCTCCACTTT
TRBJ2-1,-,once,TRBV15,CATSPGYNEQFF,TGTGCCACCAGCCCAGGGTACAATGAGCAGTTCTTC
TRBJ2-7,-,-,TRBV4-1,CASSARDSVGEQYF,TGCGCCAGCAGCGCCCGGGACTCGGTCGGCGAGCAGTACTTC
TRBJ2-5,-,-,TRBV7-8,CASSWQNVQETQYF,TGTGCCAGCAGTTGGCAGAATGTACAAGAGACCCAGTACTTC
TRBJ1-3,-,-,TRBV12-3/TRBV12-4,CASSLTGNTIYF,TGTGCCAGCAGTCTTACGGGGAACACCATATATTTT
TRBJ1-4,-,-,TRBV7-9,CASSPQGPLNEKLFF,TGTGCCAGCAGCCCGCAGGGGCCCCTTAATGAAAAACTGTTTTTT
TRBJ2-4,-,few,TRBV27,CASSSGLTKNIQYF,TGTGCCAGCAGTTCAGGACTAACCAAAAACATTCAGTACTTC
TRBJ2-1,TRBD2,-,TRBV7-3,CASSSMLGGTSGEQFF,TGTGCCAGCAGCTCCATGTTGGGGGGTACTAGCGGTGAGCAGTTCTTC
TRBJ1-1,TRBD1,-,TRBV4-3,CASSRITGGRNTEAFF,TGCGCCAGCAGCCGCATAACAGGGGGGAGGAACACTGAAGCTTTCTTT
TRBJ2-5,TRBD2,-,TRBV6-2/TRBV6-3,CASSSLSTTSGRRKTQYF,TGTGCCAGCAGTTCCTTATCGACGACTAGCGGGAGAAGAAAGACCCAGTACTTC
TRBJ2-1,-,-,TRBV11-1,CASSLMRGLRYNEQFF,TGTGCCAGCAGCCTAATGCGGGGGCTCCGTTACAATGAGCAGTTCTTC
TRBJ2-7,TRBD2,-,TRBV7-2,CASSLGAGGLYEQYF,TGTGCCAGCAGCTTAGGGGCGGGGGGACTCTACGAGCAGTACTTC
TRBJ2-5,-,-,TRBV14,CASSPLNYQETQYF,TGTGCCAGCAGCCCCCTGAACTACCAAGAGACCCAGTACTTC
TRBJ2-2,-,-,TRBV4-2,CASSQGTGAPGELFF,TGTGCCAGCAGCCAAGGGACTGGAGCTCCCGGGGAGCTGTTTTTT
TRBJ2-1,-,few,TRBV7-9,CASSLVVGVTYNEQFF,TGTGCCAGCAGCTTAGTGGTGGGAGTTACCTACAATGAGCAGTTCTTC
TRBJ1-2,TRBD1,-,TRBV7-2,CASSLAARGEDTF,TGTGCCAGCAGCTTAGCGGCCAGGGGGGAAGACACCTTC
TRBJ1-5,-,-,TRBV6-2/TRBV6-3,CASSYSEGFGQPQHF,TGTGCCAGCAGTTACTCAGAGGGTTTCGGACAGCCCCAGCATTTT
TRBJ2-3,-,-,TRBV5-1,CASSRDNSDTQYF,TGCGCCAGCAGCAGGGACAACTCAGATACGCAGTATTTT
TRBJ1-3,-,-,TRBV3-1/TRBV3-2,CASSPGGGRNTIYF,TGTGCCAGCAGCCCCGGGGGGGGCCGGAACACCATATATTTT
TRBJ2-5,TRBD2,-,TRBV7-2,CASSFRLAGGFTQETQYF,TGTGCCAGCAGCTTCCGACTAGCGGGAGGGTTTACACAAGAGACCCAGTACTTC
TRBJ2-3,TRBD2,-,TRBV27,CASSLSPTSGRAGTDTQYF,TGTGCCAGCAGTTTATCCCCGACTAGCGGGAGGGCCGGGACAGATACGCAGTATTTT
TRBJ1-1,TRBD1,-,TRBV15,CATRRTGGTEAFF,TGTGCCACCAGAAGGACAGGGGGCACTGAAGCTTTCTTT
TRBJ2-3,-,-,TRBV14,CASSQVRNPTDTQYF,TGTGCCAGCAGCCAAGTGAGAAATCCCACAGATACGCAGTATTTT
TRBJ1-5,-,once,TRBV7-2,CASSSRLGDQPQHF,TGTGCCAGCAGCTCACGTTTAGGAGATCAGCCCCAGCATTTT
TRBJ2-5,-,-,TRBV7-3,CASSLIMQETQYF,TGTGCCAGCAGCTTAATAATGCAAGAGACCCAGTACTTC
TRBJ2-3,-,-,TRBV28,CASSEGGGTDTQYF,TGTGCCAGCAGCGAGGGGGGGGGCACAGATACGCAGTATTTT
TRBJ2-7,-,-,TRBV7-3,CASLAGEGGVEQYF,TGTGCCAGTTTAGCGGGCGAAGGGGGGGTCGAGCAGTACTTC
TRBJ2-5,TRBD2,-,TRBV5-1,CASSLASSGGEETQYF,TGCGCCAGCAGCTTGGCGTCTAGCGGAGGGGAGGAGACCCAGTACTTC
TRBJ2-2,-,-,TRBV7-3,CASSKTRVGTGELFF,TGTGCCAGCAGCAAGACTAGGGTCGGCACCGGGGAGCTGTTTTTT
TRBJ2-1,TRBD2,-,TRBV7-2,CASSSSGSGYNEQFF,TGTGCCAGCAGCTCTAGCGGGAGCGGATACAATGAGCAGTTCTTC
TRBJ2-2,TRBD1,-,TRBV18,CASSPPRTGVVTGELFF,TGTGCCAGCTCACCACCGAGGACAGGGGTTGTTACCGGGGAGCTGTTTTTT
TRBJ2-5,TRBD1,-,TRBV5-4,CASSPGQQETQYF,TGTGCCAGCAGCCCGGGACAGCAAGAGACCCAGTACTTC
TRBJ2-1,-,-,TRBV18,CASSLGAYNEQFF,TGTGCCAGCTCATTAGGGGCCTACAATGAGCAGTTCTTC
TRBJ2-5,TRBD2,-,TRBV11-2,CASSLDGPLLAGESETQYF,TGTGCCAGCAGCTTAGATGGCCCCCTGCTAGCGGGAGAAAGTGAGACCCAGTACTTC
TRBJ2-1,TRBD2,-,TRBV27,CASSFRREGNNEQFF,TGTGCCAGCAGTTTCCGGCGGGAGGGAAACAATGAGCAGTTCTTC
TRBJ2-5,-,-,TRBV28,CASSFTGSETQYF,TGTGCCAGCAGTTTCACAGGGTCGGAGACCCAGTACTTC
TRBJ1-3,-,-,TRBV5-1,CASSFGTAGGNTIYF,TGCGCCAGCAGCTTTGGGACGGCGGGGGGAAACACCATATATTTT
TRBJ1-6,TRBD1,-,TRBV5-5,CASSPWDRGDSPLHF,TGTGCCAGCAGCCCCTGGGACAGGGGCGACTCACCCCTCCACTTT
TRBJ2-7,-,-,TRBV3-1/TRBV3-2,CASSRLPGGSSYEQYF,TGTGCCAGCAGCCGCCTGCCCGGGGGTAGCTCCTACGAGCAGTACTTC
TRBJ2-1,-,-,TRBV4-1,CASSQDMASRIGGQFF,TGCGCCAGCAGCCAAGACATGGCTAGTCGGATCGGGGGGCAGTTCTTC
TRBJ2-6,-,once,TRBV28,CASSQQGSGFGANVLTF,TGTGCCAGCAGTCAACAGGGAAGTGGTTTTGGGGCCAACGTCCTGACTTTC
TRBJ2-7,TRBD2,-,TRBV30,CAWSIASGPSYEQYF,TGTGCCTGGAGTATAGCTAGCGGACCCTCCTACGAGCAGTACTTC
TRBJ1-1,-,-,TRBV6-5,CASRLGVVTEAFF,TGTGCCAGCAGGTTGGGCGTAGTCACTGAAGCTTTCTTT
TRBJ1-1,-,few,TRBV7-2,CASSLLLTGVGTEAFF,TGTGCCAGCAGCCTCCTTCTAACAGGAGTCGGGACTGAAGCTTTCTTT
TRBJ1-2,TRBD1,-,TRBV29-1,CSTENRGPDYGYTF,TGCAGCACTGAAAACAGGGGGCCCGACTATGGCTACACCTTC